The sequence of this T cell receptor (beta chain) was determined in a study of cytomegalovirus exposure and HLA in healthy donors. PCR amplification relied on 60 Vbeta primers (plus 13 Jbeta primers). Authors' methods: There were about 80 million unique TCR beta chains by a later count, and 8.5 million to 14 million of them were shared. Clones were sequenced by immunoSEQ multiplex PCR, and TCRdb holds only the in-frame ones, with some missing. Clonal size and the V and J genes are those of that table, whereas D and trimming came from the DNA. The table records 150,000 to 170,000 clones, approximately 77% of them present only once. The V gene's germline CDR1 is SEHNR and CDR2 FQNEAQ (reference sequence). This CDR3 comprises 15 residues. V lost 5 bases to trimming and J lost 4 bases; unmatched junction nucleotides: 6. Study results and limitations: A few V segments could not be told apart, such as TRBV6-2 and TRBV6-3, and were left out. An analysis was carried out at a later point. It showed that HLA-associated TCR beta chains were more clonally expanded than equally common non-associated chains. Relative to the approximately 700-donor mean, N-insertions were reportedly fewer in an Asian-associated ancestry cluster in a later analysis.

As regards this clone: The antigen is not known.

The sequenced sample consisted of PBMCs. The sequence was obtained from a man between 18 and 29 years old in good health and CMV-seronegative. The chain has TRBV7-9 and TRBJ1-5, with TRBD1 matching over 9 bases. The CDR3, as DNA: TGTGCCAGCAGCCCCGACAGGGGGTTTAATCAGCCCCAGCATTTT. Translated: CASSPDRGFNQPQHF.